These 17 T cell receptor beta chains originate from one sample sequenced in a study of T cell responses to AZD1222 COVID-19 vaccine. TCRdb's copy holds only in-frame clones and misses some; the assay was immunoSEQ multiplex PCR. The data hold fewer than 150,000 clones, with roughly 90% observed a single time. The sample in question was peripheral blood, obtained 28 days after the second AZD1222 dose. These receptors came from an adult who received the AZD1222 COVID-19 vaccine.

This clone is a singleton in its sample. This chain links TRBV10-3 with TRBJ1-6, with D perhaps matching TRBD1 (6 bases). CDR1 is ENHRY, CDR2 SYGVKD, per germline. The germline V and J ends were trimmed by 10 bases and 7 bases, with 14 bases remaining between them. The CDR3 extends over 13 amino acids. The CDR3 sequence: CATHRDLNSPLHF. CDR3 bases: TGTGCCACCCACAGGGATTTGAATTCACCCCTCCACTTT.

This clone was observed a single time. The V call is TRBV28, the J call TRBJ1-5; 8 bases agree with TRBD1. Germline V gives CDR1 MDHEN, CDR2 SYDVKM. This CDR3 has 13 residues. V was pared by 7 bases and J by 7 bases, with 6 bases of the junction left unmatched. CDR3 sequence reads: CASNRQGTQPQHF. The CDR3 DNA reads TGTGCCAGCAACCGACAGGGGACCCAGCCCCAGCATTTT.

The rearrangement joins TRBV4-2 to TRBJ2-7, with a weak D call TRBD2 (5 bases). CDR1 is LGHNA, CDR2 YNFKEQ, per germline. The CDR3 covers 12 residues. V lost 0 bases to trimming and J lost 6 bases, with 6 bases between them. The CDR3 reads CASSQETSEQYF. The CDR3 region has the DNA TGTGCCAGCAGCCAAGAAACTAGCGAGCAGTACTTC.

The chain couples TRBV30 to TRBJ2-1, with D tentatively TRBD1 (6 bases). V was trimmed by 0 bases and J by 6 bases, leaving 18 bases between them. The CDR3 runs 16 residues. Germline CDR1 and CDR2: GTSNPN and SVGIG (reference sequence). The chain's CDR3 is CAWSVQVGVGANEQFF. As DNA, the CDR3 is TGTGCCTGGAGTGTTCAGGTAGGAGTGGGGGCCAATGAGCAGTTCTTC.

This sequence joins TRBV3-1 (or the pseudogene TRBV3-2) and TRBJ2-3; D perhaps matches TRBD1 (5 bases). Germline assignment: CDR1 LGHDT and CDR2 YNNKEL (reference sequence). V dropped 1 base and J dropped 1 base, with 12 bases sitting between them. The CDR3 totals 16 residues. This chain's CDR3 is CASSQVQGPRTDTQYF. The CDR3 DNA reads TGTGCCAGCAGCCAAGTCCAGGGTCCCCGCACAGATACGCAGTATTTT.

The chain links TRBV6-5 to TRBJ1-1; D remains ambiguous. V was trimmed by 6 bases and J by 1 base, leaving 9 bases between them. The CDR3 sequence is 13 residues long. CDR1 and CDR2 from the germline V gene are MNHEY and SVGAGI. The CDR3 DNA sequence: TGTGCCAGCAGGCAACACCAGAACACTGAAGCTTTCTTT. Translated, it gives CASRQHQNTEAFF.

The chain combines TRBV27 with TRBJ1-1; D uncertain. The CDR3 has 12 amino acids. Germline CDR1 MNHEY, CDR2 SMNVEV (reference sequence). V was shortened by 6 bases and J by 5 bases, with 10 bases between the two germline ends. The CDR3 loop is CASRNWGTEAFF. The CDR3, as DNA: TGTGCCAGCAGGAACTGGGGAACTGAAGCTTTCTTT.

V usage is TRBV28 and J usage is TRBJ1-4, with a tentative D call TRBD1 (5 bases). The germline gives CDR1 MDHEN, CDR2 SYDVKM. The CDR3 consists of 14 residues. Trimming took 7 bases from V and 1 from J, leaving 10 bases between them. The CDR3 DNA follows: TGTGCCAGCACCCCGGGGGAAACTAATGAAAAACTGTTTTTT. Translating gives CASTPGETNEKLFF.

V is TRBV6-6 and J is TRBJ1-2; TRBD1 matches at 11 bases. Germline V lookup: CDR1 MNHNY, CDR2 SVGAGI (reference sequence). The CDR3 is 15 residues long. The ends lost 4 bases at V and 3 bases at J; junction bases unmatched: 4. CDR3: CASSSRDRGDYGYTF. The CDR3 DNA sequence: TGTGCCAGCAGTTCCCGGGACAGGGGGGACTATGGCTACACCTTC.

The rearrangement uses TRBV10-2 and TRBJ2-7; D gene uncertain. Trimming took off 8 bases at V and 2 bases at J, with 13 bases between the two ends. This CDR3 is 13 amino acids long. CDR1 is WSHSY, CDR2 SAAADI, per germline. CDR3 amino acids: CASGSEPAYEQYV. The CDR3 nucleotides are TGCGCCAGCGGCAGCGAGCCAGCCTACGAGCAGTACGTC.

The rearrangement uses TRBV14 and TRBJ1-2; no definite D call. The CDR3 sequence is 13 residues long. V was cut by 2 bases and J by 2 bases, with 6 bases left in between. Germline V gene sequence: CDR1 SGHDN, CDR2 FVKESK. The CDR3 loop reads CASSQNFNYGYTF. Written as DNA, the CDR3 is TGTGCCAGCAGCCAAAATTTCAACTATGGCTACACCTTC. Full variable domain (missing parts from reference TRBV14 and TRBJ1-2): EAGVTQFPSHSVIEKGQTVTLRCDPISGHDNLYWYRRVMGKEIKFLLHFVKESKQDESGMPNNRFLAERTGGTYSTLKVQPAELEDSGVYFCASSQNFNYGYTFGSGTRLTVV.

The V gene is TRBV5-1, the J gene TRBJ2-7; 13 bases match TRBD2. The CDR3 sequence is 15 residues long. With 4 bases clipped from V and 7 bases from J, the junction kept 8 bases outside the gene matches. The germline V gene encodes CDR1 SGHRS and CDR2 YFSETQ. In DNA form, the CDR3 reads TGCGCCAGCAGCGCCGGACTAGCGGGAGTAGGTGAGCAGTACTTC. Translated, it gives CASSAGLAGVGEQYF. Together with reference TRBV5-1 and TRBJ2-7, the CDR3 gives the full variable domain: KAGVTQTPRYLIKTRGQQVTLSCSPISGHRSVSWYQQTPGQGLQFLFEYFSETQRNKGNFPGRFSGRQFSNSRSEMNVSTLELGDSALYLCASSAGLAGVGEQYFGPGTRLTVT.

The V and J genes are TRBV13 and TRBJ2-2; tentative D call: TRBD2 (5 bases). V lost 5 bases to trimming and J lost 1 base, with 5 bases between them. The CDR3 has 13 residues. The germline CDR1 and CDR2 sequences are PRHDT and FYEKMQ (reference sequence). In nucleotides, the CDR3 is TGTGCCAGCAGCGCGGGGAACACCGGGGAGCTGTTTTTT. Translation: CASSAGNTGELFF. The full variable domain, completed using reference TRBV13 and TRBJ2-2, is AAGVIQSPRHLIKEKRETATLKCYPIPRHDTVYWYQQGPGQDPQFLISFYEKMQSDKGSIPDRFSAQQFSDYHSELNMSSLELGDSALYFCASSAGNTGELFFGEGSRLTVL.

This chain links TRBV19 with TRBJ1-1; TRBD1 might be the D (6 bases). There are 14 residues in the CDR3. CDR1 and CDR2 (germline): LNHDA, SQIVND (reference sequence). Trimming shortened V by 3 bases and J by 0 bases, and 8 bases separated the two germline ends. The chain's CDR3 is CASSIRTVNTEAFF. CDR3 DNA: TGTGCCAGTAGTATCCGGACAGTGAACACTGAAGCTTTCTTT. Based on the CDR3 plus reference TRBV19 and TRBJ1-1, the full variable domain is DGGITQSPKYLFRKEGQNVTLSCEQNLNHDAMYWYRQDPGQGLRLIYYSQIVNDFQKGDIAEGYSVSREKKESFPLTVTSAQKNPTAFYLCASSIRTVNTEAFFGQGTRLTVV.

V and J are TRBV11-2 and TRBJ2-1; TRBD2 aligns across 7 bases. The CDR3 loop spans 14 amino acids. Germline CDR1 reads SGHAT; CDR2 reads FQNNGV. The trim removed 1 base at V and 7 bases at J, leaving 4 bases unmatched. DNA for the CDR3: TGTGCCAGCAGCTTAGGGGGGGGGAAAAATGAGCAGTTCTTC. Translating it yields CASSLGGGKNEQFF.

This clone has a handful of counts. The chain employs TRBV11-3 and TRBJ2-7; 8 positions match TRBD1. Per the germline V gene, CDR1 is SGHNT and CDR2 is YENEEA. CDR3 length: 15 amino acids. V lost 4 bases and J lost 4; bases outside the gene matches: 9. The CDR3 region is CASSSGQGRGYEQYF. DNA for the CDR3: TGTGCCAGCAGCTCCGGACAGGGAAGGGGATACGAGCAGTACTTC.

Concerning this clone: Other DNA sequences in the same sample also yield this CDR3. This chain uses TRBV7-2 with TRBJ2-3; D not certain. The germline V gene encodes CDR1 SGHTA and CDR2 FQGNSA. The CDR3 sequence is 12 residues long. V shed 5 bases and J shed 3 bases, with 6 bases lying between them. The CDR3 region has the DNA TGTGCCAGCAGCCTTCGTACAGATACGCAGTATTTT. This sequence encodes CASSLRTDTQYF.